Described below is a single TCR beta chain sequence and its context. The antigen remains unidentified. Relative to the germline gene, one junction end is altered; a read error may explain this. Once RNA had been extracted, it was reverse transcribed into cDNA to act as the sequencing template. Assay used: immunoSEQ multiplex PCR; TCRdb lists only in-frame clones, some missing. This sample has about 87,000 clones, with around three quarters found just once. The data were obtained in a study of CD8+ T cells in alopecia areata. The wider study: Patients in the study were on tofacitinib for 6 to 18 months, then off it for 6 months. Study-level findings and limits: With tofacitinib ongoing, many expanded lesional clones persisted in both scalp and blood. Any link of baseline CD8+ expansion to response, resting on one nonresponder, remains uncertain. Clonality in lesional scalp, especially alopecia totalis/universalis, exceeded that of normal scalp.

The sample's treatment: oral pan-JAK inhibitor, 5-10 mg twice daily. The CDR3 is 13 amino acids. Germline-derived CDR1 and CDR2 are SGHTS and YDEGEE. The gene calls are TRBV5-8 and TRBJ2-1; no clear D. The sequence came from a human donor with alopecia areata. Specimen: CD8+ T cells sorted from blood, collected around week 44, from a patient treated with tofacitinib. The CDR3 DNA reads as TGCGCCAGCAGCCAATCGTTGAACAATGAGCAGTTCTTC. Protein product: CASSQSLNNEQFF.